A single sample gave rise to the 23 T cell receptor beta chains below, sequenced in a study of a mutant IDH1 vaccine in newly diagnosed glioma. TCRdb keeps only in-frame clones here, not all; method: immunoSEQ multiplex PCR. Among about 94,000 clones listed, roughly nine tenths were seen once. The time point: week 47, end of study. Each dose delivered 300 ug of mutant IDH1 20-mer peptide subcutaneously with imiquimod. Their specific antigens are unknown. The specimen comprised PBMCs, sampled from a glioma patient whose treatment included an IDH1 peptide vaccine. These receptors were collected from a woman aged 45-65 years with glioma.

There are a few counts of this clone. The gene calls are TRBV28 and TRBJ2-6; 10 bases align to TRBD1. Germline V gene lookup returns CDR1 MDHEN and CDR2 SYDVKM. This CDR3 spans 16 amino acids. V lost 6 bases and J lost 0; bases outside the gene matches: 2. The DNA for the CDR3 is TGTGCCAGCAGGGGACAGGGGACCTCTGGGGCCAACGTCCTGACTTTC. This codes for CASRGQGTSGANVLTF.

V is TRBV5-1 and J is TRBJ2-6; 10 bases fit TRBD1. CDR3 size: 18 residues. Trimming at V came to 1 base and at J to 2 bases, leaving 6 bases not matched to a gene. Per the germline V gene, CDR1 is SGHRS and CDR2 is YFSETQ. The CDR3 coding sequence is TGCGCCAGCAGCTTGATGGGACAGGGGACAACTGGGGCCAACGTCCTGACTTTC. Its protein product is CASSLMGQGTTGANVLTF.

The chain is built from TRBV5-1 and TRBJ1-3; 7 bases are a match to TRBD1. The CDR3 has 17 residues. Germline CDR1 is SGHRS and CDR2 is YFSETQ. V lost 0 bases, J lost 0 bases, and 6 bases stayed unmatched. The CDR3 coding sequence is TGCGCCAGCAGCTTGGCCGGGACAGTCAGCTCTGGAAACACCATATATTTT. Protein product: CASSLAGTVSSGNTIYF.

The chain joins TRBV5-8 to TRBJ1-4; a weak D match, TRBD1 (5 bases). With 4 bases removed from V and 0 bases from J, the gap between germline ends came to 16 bases. The CDR3 runs 17 residues. Germline lookup yields CDR1 SGHTS and CDR2 YDEGEE. The CDR3 loop reads CASSDFGTGATNEKLFF. The CDR3 DNA reads TGTGCCAGCAGCGATTTCGGGACCGGTGCAACTAATGAAAAACTGTTTTTT.

V gene TRBV19 combines with J gene TRBJ1-4; D is possibly TRBD1 (5 bases). This CDR3 is built from 12 residues. Between the trimmed V and J ends, which lost 5 bases and 8 bases, there was a span of 9 bases. Germline values: CDR1 LNHDA, CDR2 SQIVND (reference sequence). CDR3 loop: CASSSGGEKLFF. The CDR3 DNA reads as TGTGCCAGTAGTTCGGGGGGGGAAAAACTGTTTTTT.

V and J are TRBV4-2 and TRBJ1-2; D is unresolved. Germline CDR1 reads LGHNA; CDR2 reads YNFKEQ. The CDR3 is 15 amino acids. V lost 1 base, J lost 0 bases, and 9 bases lay in between. CDR3 DNA sequence: TGTGCCAGCAGCCAAGCTCCCGGATCTAACTATGGCTACACCTTC. Translating gives CASSQAPGSNYGYTF.

The V and J genes are TRBV5-4 and TRBJ2-5, with TRBD1 identical over 9 bases. The germline V gene has CDR1 SGHNT and CDR2 YYREEE (reference sequence). The CDR3 contains 16 residues. V dropped 0 bases and J dropped 7; count of bases not matched to a gene: 10. CDR3 DNA: TGTGCCAGCAGCTTGGATAACAGGGGGCTTCGCGGGACCCAGTACTTC. Its protein is CASSLDNRGLRGTQYF.

J is TRBJ2-7 and V is TRBV6-5; 11 bases are a match to TRBD1. V was clipped by 5 bases and J by 6 bases; unmatched bases: 3. This CDR3 region has 13 residues. The germline V gene encodes CDR1 MNHEY and CDR2 SVGAGI. The CDR3 region is CASSMDRGLEQYF. DNA of the CDR3: TGTGCCAGCAGTATGGACAGGGGGCTCGAGCAGTACTTC.

The chain uses TRBV7-9 and TRBJ2-5; 8 bases line up with TRBD1. This CDR3 contains 15 residues. Unmatched junction bases numbered 6, after V lost 2 bases and J lost 4 bases. From germline, CDR1 is SEHNR and CDR2 FQNEAQ (reference sequence). The CDR3 reads CASSLRQGAGETQYF. CDR3 coding DNA: TGTGCCAGCAGCTTACGGCAGGGGGCTGGAGAGACCCAGTACTTC.

The V gene is TRBV25-1, the J gene TRBJ2-2; 8 bases map to TRBD1. Germline V lookup: CDR1 MGHDK, CDR2 SYGVNS. V dropped 5 bases and J dropped 4; count of bases not matched to a gene: 6. This CDR3 contains 15 residues. CDR3 sequence: CASSPGGAGTGELFF. The CDR3 DNA reads as TGTGCCAGCAGTCCAGGGGGCGCCGGCACCGGGGAGCTGTTTTTT.

The chain uses TRBV7-8 and TRBJ2-7; 10 bases match TRBD2. This CDR3 has 16 residues. With V trimmed by 5 bases and J by 2 bases, 9 bases remained unmatched. CDR1 SGHVS and CDR2 FQNEAQ come from the germline V gene. CDR3 amino acids: CASSAYRLAGPYEQYF. As DNA, the CDR3 is TGTGCCAGCAGCGCATACCGACTAGCGGGCCCCTACGAGCAGTACTTC.

V usage is TRBV4-1 and J usage is TRBJ2-7; TRBD1 or TRBD2 may be the D gene (6 bases each). The V gene lost 0 bases and the J gene lost 6 bases, with 15 bases spanning the gap. Germline CDR1 is MGHRA and CDR2 is YSYEKL. This CDR3 region has 15 residues. The CDR3 DNA is TGCGCCAGCAGCCAAGACAAGGGGGGAGAACCCGAGCAGTACTTC. Its protein is CASSQDKGGEPEQYF.

The J gene is TRBJ2-3, the V gene TRBV5-1; D may be TRBD2 (6 bases). V lost 2 bases and J 1 base, leaving 11 bases between the germline ends. Germline values: CDR1 SGHRS, CDR2 YFSETQ. This CDR3 has 15 residues. The CDR3: CASSLLAAGTDTQYF. CDR3 sequence (DNA): TGCGCCAGCAGCTTATTAGCGGCGGGCACAGATACGCAGTATTTT.

V gene TRBV5-1 combines with J gene TRBJ1-3; D remains ambiguous. V was trimmed by 0 bases and J by 0 bases, leaving 4 bases between them. Germline values: CDR1 SGHRS, CDR2 YFSETQ. The CDR3 totals 14 residues. CDR3 sequence reads: CASSLGSSGNTIYF. CDR3 nucleotide sequence: TGCGCCAGCAGCTTGGGGAGCTCTGGAAACACCATATATTTT.

The chain links TRBV2 to TRBJ2-3, with no clear D. CDR1 is SNHLY and CDR2 is FYNNEI in the germline V gene. The CDR3 totals 13 residues. Trimming took off 5 bases at V and 0 bases at J, with 6 bases between the two ends. The DNA of the CDR3 is TGTGCCAGCAGTTACAGAAGCACAGATACGCAGTATTTT. This sequence encodes CASSYRSTDTQYF.

This sequence joins TRBV7-9 and TRBJ2-5; TRBD2 is a possible D gene (6 bases). V was trimmed by 5 bases and J by 1 base, leaving 14 bases between them. Looked up from germline, CDR1 is SEHNR and CDR2 is FQNEAQ (reference sequence). CDR3 length: 15 amino acids. The CDR3 coding sequence is TGTGCCAGCAGCCTGATTACCGGGAGCCAAGAGACCCAGTACTTC. It codes for CASSLITGSQETQYF. Looking up the rest from reference TRBV7-9 and TRBJ2-5 gives the full variable domain: DTGVSQNPRHKITKRGQNVTFRCDPISEHNRLYWYRQTLGQGPEFLTYFQNEAQLEKSRLLSDRFSAERPKGSFSTLEIQRTEQGDSAMYLCASSLITGSQETQYFGPGTRLLVL.

The chain links TRBV9 to TRBJ2-2; TRBD1 might be the D (6 bases). V was clipped by 2 bases and J by 3 bases, with 14 bases between them. The CDR3 extends over 16 amino acids. The V gene's germline CDR1 is SGDLS and CDR2 YYNGEE. The CDR3 nucleotides read TGTGCCAGCAGCGTTAAGGGGACACCTTACACCGGGGAGCTGTTTTTT. Encoded protein: CASSVKGTPYTGELFF.

The chain combines TRBV28 with TRBJ1-6, with 10 bases matching TRBD1. The V gene end was trimmed by 5 bases and the J gene end by 6 bases; junction bases not matched to a gene: 7. CDR1 and CDR2 from the germline V gene are MDHEN and SYDVKM. CDR3 length: 16 amino acids. CDR3 sequence: CASSPIGTGVNSPLHF. The CDR3 DNA follows: TGTGCCAGCAGTCCGATTGGGACAGGGGTTAATTCACCCCTCCACTTT.

The rearrangement uses TRBV15 and TRBJ2-3; 8 bases line up with TRBD1. The germline V gene encodes CDR1 LNHNV and CDR2 YYDKDF (reference sequence). This CDR3 has 17 residues. The trim removed 1 base at V and 2 bases at J, leaving 8 bases unmatched. Written as DNA, the CDR3 is TGTGCCACCAGCAGAGTCCCAGGGGGCATAATCACAGATACGCAGTATTTT. Translated: CATSRVPGGIITDTQYF.

This chain joins TRBV19 and TRBJ2-2; 8 positions agree with TRBD2. The length of the CDR3 is 15 residues. V shed 6 bases, J shed 2 bases, and the junction held 5 bases outside the gene matches. Germline V gene sequence: CDR1 LNHDA, CDR2 SQIVND (reference sequence). This chain's CDR3 is CASRPAGANTGELFF. Written as DNA, the CDR3 is TGTGCCAGTAGACCAGCGGGGGCAAACACCGGGGAGCTGTTTTTT. Filled out from reference TRBV19 and TRBJ2-2, the complete variable domain reads DGGITQSPKYLFRKEGQNVTLSCEQNLNHDAMYWYRQDPGQGLRLIYYSQIVNDFQKGDIAEGYSVSREKKESFPLTVTSAQKNPTAFYLCASRPAGANTGELFFGEGSRLTVL.

This sequence joins TRBV7-2 and TRBJ1-5; D remains ambiguous. Trimming took off 1 base at V and 6 bases at J, with 10 bases between the two ends. The CDR3 runs to 14 residues. Germline V gene lookup returns CDR1 SGHTA and CDR2 FQGNSA. The CDR3 DNA reads TGTGCCAGCAGCTTAGGGGGTTCGGGTCAGCCCCAGCATTTT. Its translation is CASSLGGSGQPQHF. Full variable domain (outside the CDR3, taken from reference TRBV7-2 and TRBJ1-5): GAGVSQSPSNKVTEKGKDVELRCDPISGHTALYWYRQSLGQGLEFLIYFQGNSAPDKSGLPSDRFSAERTGGSVSTLTIQRTQQEDSAVYLCASSLGGSGQPQHFGDGTRLSIL.

The V call is TRBV28, the J call TRBJ2-4; TRBD2 matches at 9 bases. Per germline, CDR1 MDHEN and CDR2 SYDVKM. The CDR3 is made up of 16 amino acids. Germline trimming cut 5 bases from V and 3 bases from J; bases unmatched to any gene: 8. CDR3 sequence reads: CASSLRRSGSKNIQYF. DNA of the CDR3: TGTGCCAGCAGTCTCCGACGTAGCGGGAGCAAAAACATTCAGTACTTC.

V usage is TRBV10-2 and J usage is TRBJ2-7, with D hard to call. The ends were cut back, 4 bases at V and 6 bases at J, with 7 bases in the middle. The CDR3 sequence is 11 residues long. Germline V gene lookup returns CDR1 WSHSY and CDR2 SAAADI. The CDR3 DNA is TGCGCCAGCAGTGTATACAGCGAGCAGTACTTC. Translation: CASSVYSEQYF.